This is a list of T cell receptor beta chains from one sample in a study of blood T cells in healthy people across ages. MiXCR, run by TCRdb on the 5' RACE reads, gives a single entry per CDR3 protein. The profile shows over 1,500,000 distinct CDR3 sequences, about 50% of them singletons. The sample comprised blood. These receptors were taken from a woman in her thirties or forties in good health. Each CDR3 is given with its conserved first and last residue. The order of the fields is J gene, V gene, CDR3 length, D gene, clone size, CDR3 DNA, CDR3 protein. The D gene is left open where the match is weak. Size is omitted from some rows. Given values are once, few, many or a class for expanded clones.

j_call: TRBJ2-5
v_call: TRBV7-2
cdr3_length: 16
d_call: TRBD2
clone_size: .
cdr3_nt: TGTGCCAGCAGCTTAGAGGGCGGGGGACCTAAAGAGACCCAGTACTTC
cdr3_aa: CASSLEGGGPKETQYF

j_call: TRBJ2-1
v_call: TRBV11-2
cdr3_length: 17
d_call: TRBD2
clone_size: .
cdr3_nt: TGTGCCAGCAGCCCGTACCTTACTAGCGGGGGATACAATGAGCAGTTCTTC
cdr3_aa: CASSPYLTSGGYNEQFF

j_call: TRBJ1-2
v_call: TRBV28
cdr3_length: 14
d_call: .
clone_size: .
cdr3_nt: TGTGCCAGCAGTCGGACTGGGGAGGCCTATGGCTACACCTTC
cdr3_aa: CASSRTGEAYGYTF

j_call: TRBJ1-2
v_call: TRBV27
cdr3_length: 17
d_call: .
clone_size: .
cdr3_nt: TGTGCCAGCAGTTCCCTAATTTGGACTAGAGCTAACTATGGCTACACCTTC
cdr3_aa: CASSSLIWTRANYGYTF

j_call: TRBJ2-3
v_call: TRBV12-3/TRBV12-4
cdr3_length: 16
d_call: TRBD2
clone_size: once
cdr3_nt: TGTGCCAGCAGTTTCTATAGCGGGGGGGCGTCAGATACGCAGTATTTT
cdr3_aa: CASSFYSGGASDTQYF

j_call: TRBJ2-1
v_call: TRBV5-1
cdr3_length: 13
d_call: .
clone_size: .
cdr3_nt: TGCGCCAGCAGCTTGGGGGTAGCAGAGACCCAGTTCTTC
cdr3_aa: CASSLGVAETQFF

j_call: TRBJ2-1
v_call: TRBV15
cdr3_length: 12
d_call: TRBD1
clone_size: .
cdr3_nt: TGTGCCACCAGGGGGACAGGGAACTTGCAGTTCTTC
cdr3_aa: CATRGTGNLQFF

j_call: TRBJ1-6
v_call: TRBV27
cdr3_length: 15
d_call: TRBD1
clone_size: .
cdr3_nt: TGTGCCAGCAGTCCTGACAGGGGTGTCAATTCACCCCTCCACTTT
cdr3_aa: CASSPDRGVNSPLHF

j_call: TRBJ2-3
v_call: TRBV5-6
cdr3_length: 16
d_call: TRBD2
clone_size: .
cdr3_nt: TGTGCCAGCAGCGTTCTACTAGCGGGGGGGACAGATACGCAGTATTTT
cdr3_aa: CASSVLLAGGTDTQYF

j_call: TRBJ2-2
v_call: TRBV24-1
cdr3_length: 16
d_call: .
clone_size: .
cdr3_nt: TGTGCCACCAGTGACCCAGCGGGCGCGAACACCGGGGAGCTGTTTTTT
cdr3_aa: CATSDPAGANTGELFF

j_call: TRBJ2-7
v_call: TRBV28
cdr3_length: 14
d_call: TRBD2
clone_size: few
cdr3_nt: TGTGCCAGCAGATCCGCGGGGGGGTTTTACGAGCAGTACTTC
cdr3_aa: CASRSAGGFYEQYF

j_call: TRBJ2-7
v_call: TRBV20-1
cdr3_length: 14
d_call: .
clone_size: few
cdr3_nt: TGCAGTGCTAGGCACCAGAGTGCCTCCTACGAGCAGTACTTC
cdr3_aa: CSARHQSASYEQYF

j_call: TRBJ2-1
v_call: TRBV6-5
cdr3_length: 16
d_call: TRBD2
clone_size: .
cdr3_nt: TGTGCCAGCAGTAGGATAGCGGGGGTGGTGAGGAATGAGCAGTTCTTC
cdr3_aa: CASSRIAGVVRNEQFF

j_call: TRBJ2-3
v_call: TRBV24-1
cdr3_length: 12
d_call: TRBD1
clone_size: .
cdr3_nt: TGTACCACCGGTCAGGGGGCCGATACGCAGTATTTT
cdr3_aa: CTTGQGADTQYF

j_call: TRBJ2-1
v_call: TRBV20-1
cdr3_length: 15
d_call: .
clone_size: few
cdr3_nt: TGCAGTGCTGTAGGGGGGGATCCCTCCTACAATGAGCAGTTCTTC
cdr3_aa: CSAVGGDPSYNEQFF

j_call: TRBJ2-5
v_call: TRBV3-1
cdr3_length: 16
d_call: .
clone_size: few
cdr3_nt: TGTGCCAGCAGCCAAGATAAGGGGGGAATCGGAGAGACCCAGTACTTC
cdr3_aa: CASSQDKGGIGETQYF

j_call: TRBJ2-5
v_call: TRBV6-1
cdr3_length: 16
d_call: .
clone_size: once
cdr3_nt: TGTGCCAGCAGTGAACGAGGGAAGGGCTCCCTAGAGACCCAGTACTTC
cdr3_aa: CASSERGKGSLETQYF

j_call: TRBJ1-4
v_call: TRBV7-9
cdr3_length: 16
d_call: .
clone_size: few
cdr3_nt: TGTGCCAGCACCTATTTCGGGGGGCCGCCTAATGAAAAACTGTTTTTT
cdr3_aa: CASTYFGGPPNEKLFF

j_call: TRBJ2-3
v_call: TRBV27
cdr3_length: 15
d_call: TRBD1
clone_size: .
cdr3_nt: TGTGCCAGCACCGCGGGACAGGGGAGCACAGATACGCAGTATTTT
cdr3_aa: CASTAGQGSTDTQYF

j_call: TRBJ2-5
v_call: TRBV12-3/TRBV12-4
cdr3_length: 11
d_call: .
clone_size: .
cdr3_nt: TGTGCCAGCTACCGAGGATCTGAGGAGTACTTC
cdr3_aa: CASYRGSEEYF

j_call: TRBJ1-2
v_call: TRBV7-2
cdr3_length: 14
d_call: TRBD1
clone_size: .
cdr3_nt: TGTGCCAGCAGCCCCATAGGACAGGGAGGAGGCTACACCTTC
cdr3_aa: CASSPIGQGGGYTF

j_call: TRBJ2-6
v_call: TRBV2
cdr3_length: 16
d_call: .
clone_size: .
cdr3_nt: TGTGCCAGCAGTGATGCGAGGGGCGCTGGGGCCAACGTCCTGACTTTC
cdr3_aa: CASSDARGAGANVLTF

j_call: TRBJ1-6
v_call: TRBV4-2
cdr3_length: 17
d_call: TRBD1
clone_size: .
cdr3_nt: TGTGCCAGCTCCCCACAGGGGGCATTATCCTATAATTCACCCCTCCACTTT
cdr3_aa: CASSPQGALSYNSPLHF

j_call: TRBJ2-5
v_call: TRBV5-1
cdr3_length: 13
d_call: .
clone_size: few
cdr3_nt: TGCGCCAGCAGCTTGATGAGAAAAGAGACCCAGTACTTC
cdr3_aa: CASSLMRKETQYF

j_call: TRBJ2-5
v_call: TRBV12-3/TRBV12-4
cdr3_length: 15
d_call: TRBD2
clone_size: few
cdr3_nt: TGTGCCAGCAGACTAGCGGCGGCAACCCAAGAGACCCAGTACTTC
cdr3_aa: CASRLAAATQETQYF

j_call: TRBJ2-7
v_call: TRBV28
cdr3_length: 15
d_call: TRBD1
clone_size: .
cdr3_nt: TGTGCCAGCACCTTGAGGACAGGGGTTTCCTACGAGCAGTACTTC
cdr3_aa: CASTLRTGVSYEQYF

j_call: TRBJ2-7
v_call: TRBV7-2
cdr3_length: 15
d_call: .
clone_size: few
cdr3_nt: TGTGCCAGCAGCTTAACGACTAACCTTAACTACGAGCAGTACTTC
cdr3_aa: CASSLTTNLNYEQYF

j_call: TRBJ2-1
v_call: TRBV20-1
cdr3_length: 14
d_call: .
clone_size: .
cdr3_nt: TGCAGTGCCCAACCTAGGGGGACCCGGGAGGCCCAGTTCTTC
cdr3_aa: CSAQPRGTREAQFF

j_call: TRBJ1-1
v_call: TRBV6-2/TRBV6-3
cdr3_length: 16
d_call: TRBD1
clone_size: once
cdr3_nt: TGTGCCAGCAGTTACGGCTTAAGACAGGGACCCACTGAAGCTTTCTTT
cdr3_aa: CASSYGLRQGPTEAFF

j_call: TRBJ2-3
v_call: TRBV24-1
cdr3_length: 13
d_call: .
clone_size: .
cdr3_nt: TGTGCCACCAGTGACCAGGGTGGAAGGGCGCAGTATTTT
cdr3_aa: CATSDQGGRAQYF

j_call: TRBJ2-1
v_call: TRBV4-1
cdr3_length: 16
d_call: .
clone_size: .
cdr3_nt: TGCGCCAGCAGCCAAGATATCAAGGGGCCCTACAATGAGCAGTTCTTC
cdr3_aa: CASSQDIKGPYNEQFF

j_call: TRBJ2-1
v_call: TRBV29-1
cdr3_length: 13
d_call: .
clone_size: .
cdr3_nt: TGCAGCGTTCCCCCCCAGGGGAGAAATGAGCAGTTCTTC
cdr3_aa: CSVPPQGRNEQFF

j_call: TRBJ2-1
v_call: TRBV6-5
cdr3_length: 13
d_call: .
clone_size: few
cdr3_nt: TGTGCCAGCATTAGTTTTGTGTACAATGAGCAGTTCTTC
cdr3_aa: CASISFVYNEQFF

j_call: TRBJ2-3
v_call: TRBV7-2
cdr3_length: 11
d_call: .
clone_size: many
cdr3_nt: TGTGCCAGCGGCGTATCAGATACGCAGTATTTT
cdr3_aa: CASGVSDTQYF

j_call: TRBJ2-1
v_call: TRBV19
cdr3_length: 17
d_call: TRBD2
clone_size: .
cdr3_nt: TGTGCCAGTGCCGGACTAGCGGGGGTGACCTCCTACAATGAGCAGTTCTTC
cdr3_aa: CASAGLAGVTSYNEQFF

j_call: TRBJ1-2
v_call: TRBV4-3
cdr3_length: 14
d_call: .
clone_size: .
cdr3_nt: TGCGCCAGCAGCCAAGACCGAAGCCTATGGGGCCACACCTTC
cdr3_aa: CASSQDRSLWGHTF

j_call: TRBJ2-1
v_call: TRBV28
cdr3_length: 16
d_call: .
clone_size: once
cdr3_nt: TGTGCCAGCAGTTTATTTCGGGGCGGCTCGGGCAATGAGCAGTTCTTC
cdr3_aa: CASSLFRGGSGNEQFF

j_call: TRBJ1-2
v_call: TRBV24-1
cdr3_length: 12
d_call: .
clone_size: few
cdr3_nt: TGTGCCACCAGTGATTTGAATCGTGGCTACACCTTC
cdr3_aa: CATSDLNRGYTF

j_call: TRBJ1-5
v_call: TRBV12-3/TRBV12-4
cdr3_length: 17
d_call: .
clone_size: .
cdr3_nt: TGTGCCAGCAGTTTATATCTCAACCTGTGGGGGCCCCAGCCCCAGCATTTT
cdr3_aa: CASSLYLNLWGPQPQHF

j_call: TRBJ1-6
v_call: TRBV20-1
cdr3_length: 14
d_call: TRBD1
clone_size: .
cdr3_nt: TGCAGTGCTAGGGACAGGGGTAGTAATTCACCCCTCCACTTT
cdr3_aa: CSARDRGSNSPLHF